These 12 T cell receptor beta chains came from one sample sequenced in a study of PD-1 blockade in classical Hodgkin lymphoma. Indicated time point: cycle 4 day 1 (C4D1), after five to seven weeks of nivolumab. The patients all showed relapse after autologous stem cell transplantation, while their brentuximab vedotin exposure varied. The table came from immunoSEQ multiplex PCR; TCRdb's copy has only in-frame clones and leaves some out. The table records around 13,000 clones, more than 80% of them present only once. This specimen was peripheral blood mononuclear cells (PBMCs), taken before the fourth cycle of nivolumab. These receptors were collected from a human donor with classical Hodgkin lymphoma.

This clone occurred a few times. This chain uses TRBV4-2 with TRBJ1-4; TRBD1 aligns across 7 bases. This CDR3 spans 17 amino acids. Germline V gives CDR1 LGHNA, CDR2 YNFKEQ. V was pared by 0 bases and J by 7 bases, with 11 bases of the junction left unmatched. CDR3 DNA: TGTGCCAGCAGCCAAGACGAAGATACAGGGGTGCGTGAAAAACTGTTTTTT. Residues: CASSQDEDTGVREKLFF.

The gene calls are TRBV18 and TRBJ1-1, with 7 bases lining up with TRBD1. CDR3 length: 14 residues. Germline assignment: CDR1 KGHSH and CDR2 LQKENI. After removal of 2 bases from V and 4 bases from J, the junction contained 4 bases not matched to a gene. The CDR3 loop reads CASSPRQGITEAFF. The CDR3, as DNA: TGTGCCAGCTCACCAAGACAGGGAATCACTGAAGCTTTCTTT. Full variable domain (remainder filled in from reference TRBV18 and TRBJ1-1): NAGVMQNPRHLVRRRGQEARLRCSPMKGHSHVYWYRQLPEEGLKFMVYLQKENIIDESGMPKERFSAEFPKEGPSILRIQQVVRGDSAAYFCASSPRQGITEAFFGQGTRLTVV.

The rearrangement links TRBV28 to TRBJ2-3; 12 nucleotides agree with TRBD2. Germline CDR1 MDHEN, CDR2 SYDVKM. The length of the CDR3 is 17 residues. The V segment lost 3 bases and the J segment 2 bases; nucleotides outside the gene matches: 6. DNA of the CDR3: TGTGCCAGCAGTTTCCCCTCTAGCGGGGGGGTCACAGATACGCAGTATTTT. As protein: CASSFPSSGGVTDTQYF.

This chain joins TRBV28 and TRBJ2-3, with 9 bases matching TRBD2. Unmatched junction bases numbered 6, after V lost 5 bases and J lost 6 bases. Germline loops: CDR1 MDHEN, CDR2 SYDVKM. The CDR3 is made up of 14 amino acids. The CDR3, as DNA: TGTGCCAGCAGTGTTAGCGGGAGTCCGGATACGCAGTATTTT. This codes for CASSVSGSPDTQYF.

The chain couples TRBV19 to TRBJ1-1; a possible D gene is TRBD1 (5 bases). Germline CDR1 and CDR2: LNHDA and SQIVND (reference sequence). The CDR3 sequence is 13 residues long. The V end lost 2 bases, the J end lost 12 bases, and 16 bases lay between the germline ends. CDR3 DNA sequence: TGTGCCAGTAGTATACGACCTTCGCCGGGGCCTTTCTTT. It codes for CASSIRPSPGPFF.

This clone was observed a single time. The genes are TRBV29-1 and TRBJ1-3; tentative D call: TRBD1 (6 bases). This CDR3 comprises 13 residues. V dropped 8 bases and J dropped 2 bases, with 13 bases sitting between them. Germline V gene data show CDR1 as SQVTM and CDR2 as ANQGSEA. The CDR3 bases are TGCAGCTTCTACAGGGTGGCTGGAAACACCATATATTTT. As protein: CSFYRVAGNTIYF. The full variable domain, in which reference TRBV29-1 and TRBJ1-3 provide the parts outside the CDR3, is SAVISQKPSRDICQRGTSLTIQCQVDSQVTMMFWYRQQPGQSLTLIATANQGSEATYESGFVIDKFPISRPNLTFSTLTVSNMSPEDSSIYLCSFYRVAGNTIYFGEGSWLTVV.

This rearrangement joins TRBV30 to TRBJ2-2; TRBD2 matches at 7 bases. There are 16 residues in the CDR3. V shed 3 bases, J shed 5 bases, and the junction held 12 bases outside the gene matches. CDR1 is GTSNPN and CDR2 is SVGIG in the germline V gene (reference sequence). The CDR3 bases are TGTGCCTGGAGCACCATGGGGCGGGGGTTAACCGGGGAGCTGTTTTTT. Protein product: CAWSTMGRGLTGELFF.

The J gene is TRBJ2-3, the V gene TRBV27; a weak D match, TRBD1 (6 bases). The CDR3 sequence is 13 residues long. V was trimmed by 7 bases and J by 3 bases, leaving 11 bases between them. Germline V CDR1 and CDR2: MNHEY, SMNVEV (reference sequence). The CDR3 reads CASKDSSTDTQYF. CDR3 sequence (DNA): TGTGCCAGCAAGGACAGTTCGACAGATACGCAGTATTTT.

This CDR3 is CASSISPQVTYNEQFF. The DNA for the CDR3 is TGTGCCAGTAGTATATCCCCCCAGGTTACCTACAATGAGCAGTTCTTC. The V and J genes are TRBV19 and TRBJ2-1, with D uncertain. The CDR3 loop spans 16 amino acids. Germline CDR1 LNHDA, CDR2 SQIVND (reference sequence). Trimming stripped 2 bases from V and 2 bases from J, with 13 bases between.

The chain couples TRBV6-5 to TRBJ2-1, with D possibly TRBD2 on 6 matching bases. Trimming stripped 2 bases from V and 16 bases from J, with 24 bases between. CDR3 length: 15 amino acids. CDR1 and CDR2 from the germline V gene are MNHEY and SVGAGI. The CDR3 bases are TGTGCCAGCAGTTACGGTTGGAATTCGGGAGAGGCTTTCTTCTTC. It codes for CASSYGWNSGEAFFF.

CDR3 in amino acids: CASSLLGVDTQYF. The CDR3 DNA reads as TGTGCCAGCAGCTTACTGGGGGTAGATACGCAGTATTTT. The chain uses TRBV7-6 and TRBJ2-3; D could derive from TRBD1 or TRBD2 (5 bases each). Germline V gene sequence: CDR1 SGHVS, CDR2 FNYEAQ. The CDR3 totals 13 residues. V lost 2 bases and J lost 5, with 8 bases in between.

This clone has just one count. This chain joins TRBV18 and TRBJ1-5, with D hard to call. CDR3 size: 13 residues. Germline lookup yields CDR1 KGHSH and CDR2 LQKENI. V was trimmed by 4 bases and J by 6 bases, leaving 10 bases between them. The CDR3 region is CASSRGTGQPQHF. The CDR3 coding sequence is TGTGCCAGCTCACGGGGTACGGGTCAGCCCCAGCATTTT.